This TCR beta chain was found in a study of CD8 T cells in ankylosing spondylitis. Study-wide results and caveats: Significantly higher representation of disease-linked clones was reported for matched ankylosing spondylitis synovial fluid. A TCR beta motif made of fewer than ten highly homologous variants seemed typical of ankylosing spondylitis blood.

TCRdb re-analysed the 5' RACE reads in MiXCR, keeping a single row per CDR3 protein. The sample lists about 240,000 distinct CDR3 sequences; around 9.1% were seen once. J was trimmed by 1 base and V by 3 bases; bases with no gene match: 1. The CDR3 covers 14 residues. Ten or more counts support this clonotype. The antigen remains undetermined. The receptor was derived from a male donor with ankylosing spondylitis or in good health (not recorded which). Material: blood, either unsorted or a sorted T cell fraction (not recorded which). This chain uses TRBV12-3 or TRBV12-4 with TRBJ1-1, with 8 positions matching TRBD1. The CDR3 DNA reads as TGTGCCAGCAGTTTGGGACAGGCGAACACTGAAGCTTTCTTT. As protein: CASSLGQANTEAFF.